A single sample gave rise to the 5 T cell receptor beta chains below, sequenced in a study of OX40 agonist ivuxolimab in advanced cancers. The method was immunoSEQ multiplex PCR; TCRdb's version includes in-frame clones alone and lacks a portion of them. This sample has roughly 18,000 clones; roughly 73% occur once, and the top ten carry about 20%. The specimen was CD4+ or CD8+ T cells sorted from blood, collected in a trial of the OX40 agonist ivuxolimab. These receptors all stem from an adult with an advanced solid tumor such as melanoma, head and neck, liver or kidney cancer.

This clone turned up a few times. The chain joins TRBV19 to TRBJ2-1, with 8 bases aligning to TRBD1. The V and J ends lost 5 bases and 7 bases, in that order; junction bases with no gene match: 4. The germline V gene has CDR1 LNHDA and CDR2 SQIVND (reference sequence). The length of the CDR3 is 13 residues. The CDR3 spells CASSWDRTNEQFF. For the CDR3, the DNA is TGTGCCAGTAGTTGGGACAGGACGAATGAGCAGTTCTTC.

This chain connects TRBV7-9 to TRBJ2-7; 10 nucleotides align to TRBD1. Germline V gives CDR1 SEHNR, CDR2 FQNEAQ (reference sequence). The V and J ends lost 4 bases and 6 bases, in that order; junction bases with no gene match: 9. The CDR3 spans 15 residues. The CDR3 DNA reads as TGTGCCAGCAGCTCGAGCCGGGACAGGGGCGTCGAGCAGTACTTC. This encodes CASSSSRDRGVEQYF.

The chain has TRBV6-5 and TRBJ2-1; 12 bases are a match to TRBD2. The CDR3 loop spans 16 amino acids. V was pared by 4 bases and J by 1 base, with 2 bases of the junction left unmatched. The germline gives CDR1 MNHEY, CDR2 SVGAGI. The CDR3 loop is CASSFGLAGSYNEQFF. CDR3 sequence (DNA): TGTGCCAGCAGTTTCGGACTAGCGGGGTCCTACAATGAGCAGTTCTTC.

This chain links TRBV5-1 with TRBJ2-5; either TRBD1 or TRBD2 may supply D (5 bases each). The DNA end lines up better with TRBJ2-7; the J call may be wrong. The length of the CDR3 is 14 residues. Germline V lookup: CDR1 SGHRS, CDR2 YFSETQ. The CDR3: CASSFGRDADEQYF. CDR3 nucleotides: TGCGCCAGCAGCTTTGGCAGGGACGCCGACGAGCAGTACTTC.

This clone was detected once. V gene TRBV6-1 combines with J gene TRBJ2-7; D is ambiguous. The CDR3 consists of 13 residues. Trimming took off 2 bases at V and 1 base at J, with 6 bases between the two ends. Germline CDR1 reads MNHNS; CDR2 reads SASEGT. CDR3: CASSEQRSYEQYF. The CDR3 DNA is TGTGCCAGCAGTGAACAGAGATCCTACGAGCAGTACTTC.